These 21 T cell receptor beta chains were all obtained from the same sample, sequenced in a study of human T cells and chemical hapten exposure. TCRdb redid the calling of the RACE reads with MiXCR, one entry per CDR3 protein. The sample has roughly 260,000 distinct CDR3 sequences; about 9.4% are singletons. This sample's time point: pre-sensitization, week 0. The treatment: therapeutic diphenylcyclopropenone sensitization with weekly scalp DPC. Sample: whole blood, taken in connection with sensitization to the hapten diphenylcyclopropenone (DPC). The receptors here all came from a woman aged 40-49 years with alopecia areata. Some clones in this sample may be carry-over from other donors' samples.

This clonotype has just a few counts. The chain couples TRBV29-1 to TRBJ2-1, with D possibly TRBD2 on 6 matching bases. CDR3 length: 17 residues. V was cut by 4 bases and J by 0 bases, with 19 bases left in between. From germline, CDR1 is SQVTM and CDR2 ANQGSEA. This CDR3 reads CSVGGSGAGSSYNEQFF. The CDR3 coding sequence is TGCAGCGTTGGGGGTAGCGGAGCCGGCAGCTCCTACAATGAGCAGTTCTTC.

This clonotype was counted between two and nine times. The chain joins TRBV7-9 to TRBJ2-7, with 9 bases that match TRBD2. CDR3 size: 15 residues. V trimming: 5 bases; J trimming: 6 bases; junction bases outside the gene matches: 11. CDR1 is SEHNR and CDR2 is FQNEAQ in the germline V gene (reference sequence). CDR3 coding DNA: TGTGCCAGCAGCCCCCGCGGGGGGGGCCCACTCGAGCAGTACTTC. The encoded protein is CASSPRGGGPLEQYF.

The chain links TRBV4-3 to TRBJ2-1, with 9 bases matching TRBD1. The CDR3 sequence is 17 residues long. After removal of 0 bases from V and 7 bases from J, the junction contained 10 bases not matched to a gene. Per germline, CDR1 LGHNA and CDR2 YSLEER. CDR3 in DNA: TGCGCCAGCAGCCAAGAATCGATGAGACAGGGGGGGAATGAGCAGTTCTTC. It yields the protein CASSQESMRQGGNEQFF.

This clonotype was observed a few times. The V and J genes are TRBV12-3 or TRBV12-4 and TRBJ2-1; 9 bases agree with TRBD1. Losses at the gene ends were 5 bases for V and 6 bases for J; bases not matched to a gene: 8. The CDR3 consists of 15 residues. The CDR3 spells CASSTRRDRVNEQFF. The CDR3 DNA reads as TGTGCCAGCAGTACTAGACGGGACAGGGTCAATGAGCAGTTCTTC.

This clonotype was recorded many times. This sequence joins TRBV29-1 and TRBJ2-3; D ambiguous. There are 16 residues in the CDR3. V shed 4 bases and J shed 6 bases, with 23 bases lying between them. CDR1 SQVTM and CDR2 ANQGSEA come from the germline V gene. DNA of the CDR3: TGCAGCGTTGTTGGTGGCGGACGCCTACCCACGGATACGCAGTATTTT. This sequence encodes CSVVGGGRLPTDTQYF.

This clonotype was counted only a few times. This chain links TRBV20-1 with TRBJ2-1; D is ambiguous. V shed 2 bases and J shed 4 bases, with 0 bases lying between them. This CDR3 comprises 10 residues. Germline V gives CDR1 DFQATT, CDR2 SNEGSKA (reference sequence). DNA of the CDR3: TGCAGTGCTAGATACAATGAGCAGTTCTTC. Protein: CSARYNEQFF.

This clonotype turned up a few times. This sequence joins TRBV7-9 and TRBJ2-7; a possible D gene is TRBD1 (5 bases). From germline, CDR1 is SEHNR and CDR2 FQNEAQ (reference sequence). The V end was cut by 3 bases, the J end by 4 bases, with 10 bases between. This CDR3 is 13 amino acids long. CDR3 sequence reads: CASSFLDKYEQYF. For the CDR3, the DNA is TGTGCCAGCAGCTTCCTGGACAAGTACGAGCAGTACTTC.

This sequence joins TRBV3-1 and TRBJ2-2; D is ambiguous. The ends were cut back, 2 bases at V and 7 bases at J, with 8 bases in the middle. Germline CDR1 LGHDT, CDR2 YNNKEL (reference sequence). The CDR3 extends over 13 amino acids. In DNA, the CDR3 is TGTGCCAGCAGCCAATTGTCAAGCGGGGAGCTGTTTTTT. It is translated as CASSQLSSGELFF.

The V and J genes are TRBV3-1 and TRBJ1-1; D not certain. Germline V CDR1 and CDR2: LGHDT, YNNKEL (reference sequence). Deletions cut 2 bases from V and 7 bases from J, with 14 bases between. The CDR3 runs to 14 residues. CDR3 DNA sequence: TGTGCCAGCAGCCAATTTCCGAGTCGCGATGAAGCTTTCTTT. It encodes CASSQFPSRDEAFF.

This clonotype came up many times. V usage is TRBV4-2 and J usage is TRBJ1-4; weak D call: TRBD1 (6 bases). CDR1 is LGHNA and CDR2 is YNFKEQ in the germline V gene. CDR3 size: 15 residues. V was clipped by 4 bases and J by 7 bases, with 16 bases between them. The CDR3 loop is CASSPLGGQVEKLFF. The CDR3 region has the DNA TGTGCCAGCAGCCCACTGGGGGGGCAGGTTGAAAAACTGTTTTTT.

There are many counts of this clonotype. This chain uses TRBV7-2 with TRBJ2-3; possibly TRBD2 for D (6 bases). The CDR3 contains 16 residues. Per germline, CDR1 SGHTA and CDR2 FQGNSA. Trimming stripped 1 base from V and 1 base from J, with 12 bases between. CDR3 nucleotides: TGTGCCAGCAGCTTAGGCCTAGCGACCCGCACAGATACGCAGTATTTT. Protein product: CASSLGLATRTDTQYF.

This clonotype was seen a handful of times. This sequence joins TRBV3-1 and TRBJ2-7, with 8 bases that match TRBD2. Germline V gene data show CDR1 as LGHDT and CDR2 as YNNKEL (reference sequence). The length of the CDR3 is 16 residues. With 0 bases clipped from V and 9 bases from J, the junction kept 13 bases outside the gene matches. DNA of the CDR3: TGTGCCAGCAGCCAAGATACGGCGGGAGGACTTACGGGGCAGTACTTC. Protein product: CASSQDTAGGLTGQYF.

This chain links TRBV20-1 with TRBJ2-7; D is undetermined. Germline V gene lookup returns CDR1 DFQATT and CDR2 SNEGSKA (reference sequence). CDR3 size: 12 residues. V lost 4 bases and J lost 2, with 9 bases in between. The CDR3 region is CSATDGPYEQYF. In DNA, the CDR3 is TGCAGTGCTACGGACGGTCCCTACGAGCAGTACTTC.

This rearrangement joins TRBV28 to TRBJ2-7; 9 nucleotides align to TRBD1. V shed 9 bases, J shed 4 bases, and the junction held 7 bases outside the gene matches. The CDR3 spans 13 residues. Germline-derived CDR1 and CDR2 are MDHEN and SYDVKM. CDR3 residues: CASRTGGKYEQYF. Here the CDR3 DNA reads TGTGCCAGTCGTACAGGGGGCAAATACGAGCAGTACTTC. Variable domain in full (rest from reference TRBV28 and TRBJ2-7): DVKVTQSSRYLVKRTGEKVFLECVQDMDHENMFWYRQDPGLGLRLIYFSYDVKMKEKGDIPEGYSVSREKKERFSLILESASTNQTSMYLCASRTGGKYEQYFGPGTRLTVT.

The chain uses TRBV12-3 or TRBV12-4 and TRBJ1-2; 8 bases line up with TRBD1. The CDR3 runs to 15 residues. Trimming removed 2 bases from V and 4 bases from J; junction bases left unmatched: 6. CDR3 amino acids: CASSLSRGLFYGYTF. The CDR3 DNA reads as TGTGCCAGCAGTTTAAGCAGGGGGCTTTTCTATGGCTACACCTTC.

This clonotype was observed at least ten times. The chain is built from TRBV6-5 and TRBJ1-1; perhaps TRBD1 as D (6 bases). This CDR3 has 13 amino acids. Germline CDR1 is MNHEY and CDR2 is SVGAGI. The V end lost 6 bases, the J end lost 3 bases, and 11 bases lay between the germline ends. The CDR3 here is CASSLGHDTEAFF. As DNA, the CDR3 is TGTGCCAGCAGCTTGGGACACGACACTGAAGCTTTCTTT.

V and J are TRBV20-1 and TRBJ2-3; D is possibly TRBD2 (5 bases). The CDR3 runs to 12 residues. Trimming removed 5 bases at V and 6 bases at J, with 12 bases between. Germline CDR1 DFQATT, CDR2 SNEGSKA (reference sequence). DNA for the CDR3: TGCAGTGCTTCGACCGTAGCGGATACGCAGTATTTT. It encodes CSASTVADTQYF.

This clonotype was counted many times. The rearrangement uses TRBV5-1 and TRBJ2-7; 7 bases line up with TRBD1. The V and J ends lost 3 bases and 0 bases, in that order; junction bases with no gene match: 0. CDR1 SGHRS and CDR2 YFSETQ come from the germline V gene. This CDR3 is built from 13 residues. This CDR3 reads CASSWDSSYEQYF. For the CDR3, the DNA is TGCGCCAGCAGCTGGGACAGCTCCTACGAGCAGTACTTC.

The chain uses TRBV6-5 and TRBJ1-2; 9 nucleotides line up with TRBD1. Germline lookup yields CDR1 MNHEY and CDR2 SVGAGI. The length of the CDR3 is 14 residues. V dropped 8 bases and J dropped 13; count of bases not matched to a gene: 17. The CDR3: CASGFESRDRDFTF. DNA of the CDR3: TGTGCCAGCGGGTTCGAGTCCCGGGACAGGGACTTCACCTTC.

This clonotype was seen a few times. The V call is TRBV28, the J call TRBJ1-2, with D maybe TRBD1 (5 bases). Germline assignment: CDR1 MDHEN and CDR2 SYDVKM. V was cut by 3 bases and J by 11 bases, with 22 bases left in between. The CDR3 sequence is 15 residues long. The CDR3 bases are TGTGCCAGCAGTTTGTCCCTCACTGGGGCGAGGCGTTACACCTTC. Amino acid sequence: CASSLSLTGARRYTF.

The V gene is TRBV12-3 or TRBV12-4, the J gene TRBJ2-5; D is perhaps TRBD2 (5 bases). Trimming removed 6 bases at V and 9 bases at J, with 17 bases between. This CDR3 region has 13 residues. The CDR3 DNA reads TGTGCCAGCAGCAAAGGACTGGCGCAGGCCCAGTACTTC. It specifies CASSKGLAQAQYF.